This T cell receptor (beta chain) was profiled in a study of T cell responses to AZD1222 COVID-19 vaccine. Points on this clone: Its antigen is currently unknown.

The repertoire was sequenced with immunoSEQ multiplex PCR; TCRdb's copy has only in-frame clones and lacks some. The top ten hold over 3.5% of the sample, which has about 100,000 clones, 75% to 90% seen once. Study-level findings and limits: Baseline seropositives among AZD1222 recipients totaled only 5 to 7. Reports say nearly half of spike-specific TCRs go after unmutated variant regions.

The V gene's germline CDR1 is SNHLY and CDR2 FYNNEI. This CDR3 has 13 residues. V was trimmed by 2 bases and J by 6 bases, leaving 10 bases between them. This clonotype was sampled from an adult in good health. Sequenced material: peripheral blood, taken on day 0 of AZD1222 vaccination. The V call is TRBV2, the J call TRBJ1-2, with a tentative D call TRBD1 (5 bases). CDR3 nucleotide sequence: TGTGCCAGCAGTGAAAACAGGTCCGATGGCTACACCTTC. It codes for CASSENRSDGYTF.